This T cell receptor beta chain stems from a study of PD-1 blockade in classical Hodgkin lymphoma. Germline lookup yields CDR1 MNHEY and CDR2 SMNVEV (reference sequence). The CDR3 has 16 residues. Unmatched junction bases numbered 6, after V lost 6 bases and J lost 5 bases. TCRdb keeps only in-frame clones here, not all; method: immunoSEQ multiplex PCR. The data contain roughly 39,000 clones, just over 75% of them singletons. Time point specified: cycle 4 day 1 (C4D1), after 5 to 7 weeks of nivolumab. All the patients suffered relapse after autologous stem cell transplantation, and brentuximab vedotin exposure differed. Comment on this clone: Its antigen is not identified.

Points from the study as a whole: Patients were excluded if nivolumab began under 1 year after ASCT (the autologous transplant).

The TCR originated in a human donor with classical Hodgkin lymphoma. The chain employs TRBV27 and TRBJ2-2; 13 nucleotides match TRBD2. Sample: peripheral blood mononuclear cells (PBMCs), taken before the fourth cycle of nivolumab. CDR3 loop: CASRLTSGGATGELFF. The DNA of the CDR3 is TGTGCCAGCAGATTAACTAGCGGGGGGGCGACCGGGGAGCTGTTTTTT.